These 20 T cell receptor beta chains were sequenced from one sample in a study of blood T cell repertoires in COVID-19. Assay used: immunoSEQ multiplex PCR; TCRdb lists only in-frame clones, some missing. The sample holds tens of thousands of clones, over 70% seen once. Material for sequencing was peripheral blood. Receptor source: a man in his forties or fifties with active COVID-19.

V and J are TRBV5-1 and TRBJ1-1; D is unresolved. The CDR3 covers 14 residues. From germline, CDR1 is SGHRS and CDR2 YFSETQ. V was shortened by 0 bases and J by 3 bases, with 9 bases between the two germline ends. The CDR3 DNA reads as TGCGCCAGCAGCTTGGAATCTACTGACACTGAAGCTTTCTTT. Residues: CASSLESTDTEAFF.

The chain uses TRBV6-5 and TRBJ1-3; possibly TRBD1 for D (6 bases). Germline V lookup: CDR1 MNHEY, CDR2 SVGAGI. The V and J ends lost 0 bases and 5 bases respectively, with 14 bases between them. The CDR3 contains 16 residues. The CDR3 bases are TGTGCCAGCAGTTACTCGTTCACAGGGCAAAGAAACACCATATATTTT. Encoded protein: CASSYSFTGQRNTIYF.

This chain uses TRBV12-3 or TRBV12-4 with TRBJ1-2; 7 bases align to TRBD1. The CDR3 has 13 residues. V gave up 6 bases and J gave up 4 bases; unmatched junction bases: 5. CDR3 region: CASRTGTAYGYTF. The CDR3 nucleotides read TGTGCCAGCAGGACCGGGACAGCCTATGGCTACACCTTC.

This sequence joins TRBV7-8 and TRBJ2-5, with 9 bases fitting TRBD1. Germline-derived CDR1 and CDR2 are SGHVS and FQNEAQ. This CDR3 has 16 residues. With V trimmed by 7 bases and J by 5 bases, 14 bases remained unmatched. CDR3 in DNA: TGTGCCAGCAACCCGGACAGGGGACTTTTCGCGGAGACCCAGTACTTC. Amino acids: CASNPDRGLFAETQYF.

The chain recombines TRBV3-1 (or the pseudogene TRBV3-2) with TRBJ1-1; D may be TRBD1 (6 bases). Germline lookup yields CDR1 LGHDT and CDR2 YNNKEL (reference sequence). The CDR3 totals 13 residues. Trimming stripped 1 base from V and 11 bases from J, with 14 bases between. This CDR3 is CASSQAGATGAFF. The CDR3 DNA sequence: TGTGCCAGCAGCCAAGCAGGGGCTACCGGGGCTTTCTTT.

The table lists this clone with a count of one. The V and J genes are TRBV27 and TRBJ2-3; 11 nucleotides align to TRBD2. Germline V gene lookup returns CDR1 MNHEY and CDR2 SMNVEV (reference sequence). The V gene end was trimmed by 4 bases and the J gene end by 1 base; junction bases not matched to a gene: 10. The CDR3 runs 18 residues. The CDR3 loop is CASSSRVSGRARTDTQYF. The CDR3 DNA is TGTGCCAGCAGTTCCAGAGTTAGCGGGAGGGCCCGCACAGATACGCAGTATTTT.

The CDR3 here is CASRIQGDTGELFF. The CDR3 nucleotides are TGTGCCAGCAGAATACAGGGAGACACCGGGGAGCTGTTTTTT. The V gene is TRBV28, the J gene TRBJ2-2; a weak D match, TRBD1 (6 bases). V lost 6 bases and J 3 bases, leaving 11 bases between the germline ends. The CDR3 runs 14 residues. The germline V gene has CDR1 MDHEN and CDR2 SYDVKM.

The gene calls are TRBV28 and TRBJ1-5; D uncertain. The germline V gene has CDR1 MDHEN and CDR2 SYDVKM. The CDR3 consists of 15 residues. V lost 0 bases and J lost 6, with 12 bases in between. CDR3 sequence reads: CASSLWAGAGQPQHF. DNA for the CDR3: TGTGCCAGCAGTTTATGGGCGGGAGCTGGTCAGCCCCAGCATTTT.

This clone is a singleton in its sample. The chain joins TRBV6-2 or TRBV6-3 to TRBJ1-6; D call uncertain. Germline CDR1 reads MNHEY; CDR2 reads SVGEGT. The length of the CDR3 is 18 residues. V was shortened by 2 bases and J by 0 bases, with 14 bases between the two germline ends. The CDR3 region has the DNA TGTGCCAGCAGTTACACGGGGTCGGCGAGCTCCTATAATTCACCCCTCCACTTT. This sequence encodes CASSYTGSASSYNSPLHF.

The chain uses TRBV2 and TRBJ2-1, with unresolved D. The CDR3 has 14 amino acids. V was cut by 4 bases and J by 2 bases, with 9 bases left in between. Germline CDR1 is SNHLY and CDR2 is FYNNEI. The CDR3 bases are TGTGCCAGCAGTGGTAGCCCGGCCTACAATGAGCAGTTCTTC. Amino acid sequence: CASSGSPAYNEQFF. Full variable domain (remainder filled in from reference TRBV2 and TRBJ2-1): EPEVTQTPSHQVTQMGQEVILRCVPISNHLYFYWYRQILGQKVEFLVSFYNNEISEKSEIFDDQFSVERPDGSNFTLKIRSTKLEDSAMYFCASSGSPAYNEQFFGPGTRLTVL.

With respect to this clone: The sample has other DNA sequences that encode this CDR3 too. The chain employs TRBV18 and TRBJ1-3, with 7 bases fitting TRBD1. Germline V gene data show CDR1 as KGHSH and CDR2 as LQKENI. J was trimmed by 0 bases and V by 6 bases; bases with no gene match: 5. This CDR3 comprises 15 residues. The CDR3 nucleotides read TGTGCCAGCTCCCCGGACAGGAGCTCTGGAAACACCATATATTTT. Amino acids: CASSPDRSSGNTIYF.

This clone has a single count. This chain joins TRBV28 and TRBJ1-2, with 7 bases fitting TRBD1. The CDR3 consists of 17 residues. The germline V gene has CDR1 MDHEN and CDR2 SYDVKM. The V and J ends lost 2 bases and 5 bases, in that order; junction bases with no gene match: 14. The CDR3 region is CASSLKGMRAGGYGYTF. The CDR3 DNA follows: TGTGCCAGCAGTTTAAAGGGGATGAGGGCAGGGGGATATGGCTACACCTTC.

The chain combines TRBV15 with TRBJ1-3, with D unresolved. This CDR3 comprises 17 residues. CDR1 and CDR2 from the germline V gene are LNHNV and YYDKDF (reference sequence). Between the trimmed V and J ends, which lost 0 bases and 0 bases, there was a span of 12 bases. The CDR3: CATSRDLRRGSGNTIYF. In nucleotides, the CDR3 is TGTGCCACCAGCAGAGACCTCCGGCGGGGCTCTGGAAACACCATATATTTT. The variable domain in full, with the rest retrieved from reference TRBV15 and TRBJ1-3, is DAMVIQNPRYQVTQFGKPVTLSCSQTLNHNVMYWYQQKSSQAPKLLFHYYDKDFNNEADTPDNFQSRRPNTSFCFLDIRSPGLGDTAMYLCATSRDLRRGSGNTIYFGEGSWLTVV.

The CDR3 region is CASSQRTGGRTDTQYF. The CDR3 region has the DNA TGTGCCAGCAGCCAGAGGACAGGGGGTAGAACAGATACGCAGTATTTT. The chain uses TRBV7-2 and TRBJ2-3; 10 positions agree with TRBD1. Germline CDR1 reads SGHTA; CDR2 reads FQGNSA. Trimming at V came to 5 bases and at J to 3 bases, leaving 8 bases not matched to a gene. This CDR3 has 16 amino acids.

The rearrangement links TRBV18 to TRBJ1-1; 10 nucleotides match TRBD1. The V gene end was trimmed by 3 bases and the J gene end by 6 bases; junction bases not matched to a gene: 7. The CDR3 runs 15 residues. Germline V gives CDR1 KGHSH, CDR2 LQKENI. The CDR3 DNA follows: TGTGCCAGCTCACCTTTCCGGGACAGGGGATCTGAAGCTTTCTTT. Translated, it gives CASSPFRDRGSEAFF.

The V call is TRBV28, the J call TRBJ2-7; 10 bases agree with TRBD1. The CDR3 runs to 14 residues. The V gene's germline CDR1 is MDHEN and CDR2 SYDVKM. The ends lost 7 bases at V and 4 bases at J; junction bases unmatched: 7. The CDR3 bases are TGTGCCAGCAACCCGACAGGGGGCAAATACGAGCAGTACTTC. As protein: CASNPTGGKYEQYF.

Here the CDR3 reads CASSLGWANEAFF. The CDR3, as DNA: TGTGCCAGCAGCTTGGGATGGGCCAATGAAGCTTTCTTT. The genes are TRBV5-6 and TRBJ1-1; D gene ambiguous. Germline CDR1 and CDR2: SGHDT and YYEEEE. Trimming took 0 bases from V and 7 from J, leaving 10 bases between them. This CDR3 has 13 amino acids.

The chain recombines TRBV19 with TRBJ1-1; 7 bases are shared with TRBD1. The J segment lost 5 bases and the V segment lost 1 base, leaving 7 bases of the junction unmatched. CDR1 and CDR2 from the germline V gene are LNHDA and SQIVND (reference sequence). CDR3 size: 15 residues. The CDR3 loop reads CASSIVIGQATEAFF. CDR3 bases: TGTGCCAGTAGTATAGTCATAGGACAGGCAACTGAAGCTTTCTTT. The variable domain in full, completed from reference TRBV19 and TRBJ1-1, reads DGGITQSPKYLFRKEGQNVTLSCEQNLNHDAMYWYRQDPGQGLRLIYYSQIVNDFQKGDIAEGYSVSREKKESFPLTVTSAQKNPTAFYLCASSIVIGQATEAFFGQGTRLTVV.

This clone was observed a few times. The chain recombines TRBV6-2 or TRBV6-3 with TRBJ2-2; TRBD2 aligns across 9 bases. Germline V CDR1 and CDR2: MNHEY, SVGEGT. The CDR3 sequence is 18 residues long. J was trimmed by 0 bases and V by 6 bases; bases with no gene match: 11. The CDR3 DNA sequence: TGTGCCAGCAGCTCTTGGTTGCGGGGGGGAACGAACACCGGGGAGCTGTTTTTT. Amino acids: CASSSWLRGGTNTGELFF.

The chain carries TRBV10-3 and TRBJ2-7; a weak D match, TRBD2 (5 bases). The CDR3 length is 13 residues. V dropped 6 bases and J dropped 6 bases, with 15 bases sitting between them. CDR1 ENHRY and CDR2 SYGVKD come from the germline V gene. CDR3 loop: CAISSSEFSEQYF. DNA of the CDR3: TGTGCCATCAGCAGTAGCGAGTTTAGCGAGCAGTACTTC.